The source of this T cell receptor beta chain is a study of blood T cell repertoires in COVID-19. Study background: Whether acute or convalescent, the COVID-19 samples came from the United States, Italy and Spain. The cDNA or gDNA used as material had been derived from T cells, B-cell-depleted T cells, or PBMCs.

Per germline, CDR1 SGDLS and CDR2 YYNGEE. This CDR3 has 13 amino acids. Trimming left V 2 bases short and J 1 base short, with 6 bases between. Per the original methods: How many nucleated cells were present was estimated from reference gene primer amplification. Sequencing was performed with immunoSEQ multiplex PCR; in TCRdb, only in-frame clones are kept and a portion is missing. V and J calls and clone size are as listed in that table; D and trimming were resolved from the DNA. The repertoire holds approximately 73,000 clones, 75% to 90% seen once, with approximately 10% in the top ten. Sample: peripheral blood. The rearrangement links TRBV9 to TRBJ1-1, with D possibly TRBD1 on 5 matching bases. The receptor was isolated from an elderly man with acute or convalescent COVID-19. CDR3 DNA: TGTGCCAGCAGCGTGACAGCGAACACTGAAGCTTTCTTT. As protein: CASSVTANTEAFF.